The rows below give T cell receptor beta chains drawn from one sample of a study of CD8+ T cells in alopecia areata. The data were produced by immunoSEQ multiplex PCR, yet TCRdb's version contains in-frame clones alone and is incomplete. The repertoire includes under 150,000 clones, approximately 53% of them detected once, and just over 0.45% sits in the top ten. The source was CD4+ T cells sorted from blood, collected at week 4, from a patient treated with tofacitinib. These receptors originate from a human donor with alopecia areata. CDR3s include the opening cysteine and the closing phenylalanine or tryptophan. A D gene is named only where the DNA matches it firmly. Size values are once, few and many counts, or a class for expanded clones, and some rows have none.

j_call v_call clone_size d_call cdr3_aa cdr3_nt
TRBJ2-2 TRBV30 - TRBD1 CAWRKQGAGELFF TGTGCCTGGAGAAAACAGGGGGCCGGGGAGCTGTTTTTT
TRBJ2-1 TRBV30 - - CAWSFGQSVGEQFF TGTGCCTGGAGTTTCGGACAGAGCGTCGGTGAGCAGTTCTTC
TRBJ2-7 TRBV7-8 few TRBD1 CASSLGFGTEAYEQYF TGTGCCAGCAGCTTAGGCTTCGGGACAGAGGCCTACGAGCAGTACTTC
TRBJ2-7 TRBV30 - - CAWSKGGPSYEQYF TGTGCCTGGAGTAAAGGGGGGCCTTCCTACGAGCAGTACTTC
TRBJ1-2 TRBV28 - - CASSLSTGKTGGYTF TGTGCCAGCAGTTTATCGACAGGAAAAACCGGTGGCTACACCTTC
TRBJ1-5 TRBV7-9 - - CASSLMSNQPQHF TGTGCCAGCAGCTTGATGAGCAATCAGCCCCAGCATTTT
TRBJ1-5 TRBV25-1 - - CASRQGPNQPQHF TGTGCCAGCAGGCAGGGACCAAATCAGCCCCAGCATTTT
TRBJ1-1 TRBV6-1 - TRBD1 CASSEVQGDREAFF TGTGCCAGCAGTGAGGTCCAGGGGGACAGGGAAGCTTTCTTT
TRBJ1-5 TRBV18 few - CASSPQGISNQPQHF TGTGCCAGCTCACCACAGGGGATTAGCAATCAGCCCCAGCATTTT
TRBJ1-5 TRBV30 - - CAWKPGTGLSNQPQHF TGTGCCTGGAAACCCGGCACGGGACTTAGCAATCAGCCCCAGCATTTT
TRBJ2-7 TRBV7-9 - - CASRITYEQYF TGTGCCAGCAGGATCACCTACGAGCAGTACTTC
TRBJ2-6 TRBV29-1 many - CSVARDTDSGANVLTF TGCAGCGTTGCAAGGGACACTGACTCTGGGGCCAACGTCCTGACTTTC
TRBJ2-3 TRBV5-4 few TRBD2 CASSLLSGLAGGTDTQYF TGTGCCAGCAGCTTGTTATCAGGACTAGCGGGGGGAACAGATACGCAGTATTTT
TRBJ1-1 TRBV30 few - CAWSVKGSRNTEAFF TGTGCCTGGAGTGTAAAGGGTTCCAGGAACACTGAAGCTTTCTTT
TRBJ2-5 TRBV4-1 few TRBD2 CASSQTSGNQETQYF TGCGCCAGCAGCCAGACTAGCGGCAACCAAGAGACCCAGTACTTC
TRBJ2-5 TRBV29-1 - - CSADSGGRQETQYF TGCAGCGCCGACTCAGGTGGGAGGCAAGAGACCCAGTACTTC
TRBJ2-7 TRBV25-1 - - CASSDSSYEQYF TGTGCCAGCAGTGATTCGTCCTACGAGCAGTACTTC
TRBJ2-7 TRBV7-9 - - CASSLSAGSAAEQYF TGTGCCAGCAGCTTATCAGCCGGTTCCGCAGCCGAGCAGTACTTC
TRBJ2-7 TRBV5-1 - - CASSLVVGSYEQYF TGCGCCAGCAGCTTGGTTGTGGGATCCTACGAGCAGTACTTC
TRBJ1-2 TRBV29-1 few TRBD1 CSVDGQGRGYTF TGCAGCGTTGACGGACAGGGGAGAGGCTACACCTTC
TRBJ2-3 TRBV6-1 once - CATIPRVDTQYF TGTGCCACCATTCCCCGAGTAGATACGCAGTATTTT
TRBJ2-4 TRBV29-1 - TRBD1 CSHEDRADKNIQYF TGCAGCCACGAGGACAGGGCGGACAAAAACATTCAGTACTTC
TRBJ2-7 TRBV5-1 - - CASSVGAYEQYF TGCGCCAGCAGCGTAGGAGCGTACGAGCAGTACTTC
TRBJ1-5 TRBV2 - TRBD1 CASSGQGGDQPQHF TGTGCCAGCAGTGGACAGGGGGGCGATCAGCCCCAGCATTTT
TRBJ2-1 TRBV30 - TRBD2 CALEVAGAYNEQFF TGTGCCTTGGAGGTAGCGGGAGCCTACAATGAGCAGTTCTTC
TRBJ2-3 TRBV25-1 - - CASRGGERQYF TGTGCCAGCAGGGGGGGCGAGAGGCAGTATTTT
TRBJ1-2 TRBV6-1 - - CASSEGWGSGYTF TGTGCCAGCAGTGAAGGGTGGGGCTCTGGCTACACCTTC
TRBJ1-5 TRBV29-1 - TRBD1 CSVELAGGGLQPQHF TGCAGCGTTGAATTGGCAGGGGGTGGGCTTCAGCCCCAGCATTTT
TRBJ2-7 TRBV9 - TRBD1 CASSPKPGQSSYEQYF TGTGCCAGCAGCCCCAAGCCGGGACAGAGCTCCTACGAGCAGTACTTC
TRBJ1-5 TRBV11-2 - - CASSLDHGSNQPQHF TGTGCCAGCAGCTTAGATCACGGAAGCAATCAGCCCCAGCATTTT
TRBJ2-5 TRBV5-1 - TRBD2 CASSYGTTQETQYF TGCGCCAGCAGCTACGGGACTACCCAAGAGACCCAGTACTTC
TRBJ2-7 TRBV30 - TRBD2 CAWRVAGEWAYEQYF TGTGCCTGGAGAGTAGCGGGAGAGTGGGCCTACGAGCAGTACTTC
TRBJ2-3 TRBV13 - - CASSLGTSLVADTQYF TGTGCCAGCAGCTTAGGAACTAGTTTGGTGGCAGATACGCAGTATTTT
TRBJ1-2 TRBV29-1 - - CSVDREGGYGYTF TGCAGCGTTGACAGGGAGGGTGGCTATGGCTACACCTTC
TRBJ1-1 TRBV19 - - CASSLPGAGAFF TGTGCCAGTAGTCTCCCCGGTGCGGGCGCTTTCTTT
TRBJ2-3 TRBV5-4 - TRBD2 CASSAPSGGTDTQYF TGTGCCAGCAGCGCCCCAAGCGGGGGCACAGATACGCAGTATTTT
TRBJ1-4 TRBV30 - TRBD1 CAWTRTGVNEKLFF TGTGCCTGGACCCGGACAGGGGTAAATGAAAAACTGTTTTTT
TRBJ1-2 TRBV9 - - CASNSVVGGYGYTF TGTGCCAGCAATTCAGTGGTCGGTGGGTATGGCTACACCTTC
TRBJ2-7 TRBV5-6 - - CASSRTRDWDYEQYF TGTGCCAGCAGCAGGACCCGGGACTGGGACTACGAGCAGTACTTC
TRBJ2-5 TRBV29-1 - TRBD2 CSIRLAGGLGTQYF TGCAGCATTCGACTAGCGGGGGGCTTGGGGACCCAGTACTTC
TRBJ2-1 TRBV7-3 - - CASSLTPPGSYNEQFF TGTGCCAGCAGCTTAACTCCCCCTGGCTCCTACAATGAGCAGTTCTTC
TRBJ2-1 TRBV29-1 - TRBD1 CSVGYIGTGGREQFF TGCAGCGTTGGGTACATCGGGACAGGGGGCCGGGAGCAGTTCTTC
TRBJ1-1 TRBV29-1 few - CSVVLGGSVSTEAFF TGCAGCGTTGTGCTGGGGGGTTCGGTGAGCACTGAAGCTTTCTTT
TRBJ2-3 TRBV7-9 once - CASSSFSTDTQYF TGTGCCAGCAGCTCCTTTAGCACAGATACGCAGTATTTT
TRBJ1-3 TRBV5-1 few TRBD1 CASSREQGEGNTIYF TGCGCCAGCAGCCGGGAACAGGGGGAAGGAAACACCATATATTTT
TRBJ2-6 TRBV5-1 - - CASSFQGSGANVLTF TGCGCCAGCAGCTTTCAGGGCTCTGGGGCCAACGTCCTGACTTTC
TRBJ1-2 TRBV5-6 few TRBD1 CASSFRLQGALGGYTF TGTGCCAGCAGCTTCCGATTACAGGGGGCCTTAGGCGGCTACACCTTC
TRBJ1-2 TRBV4-2 - - CASSQDRQGPYGYTF TGTGCCAGCAGCCAAGATCGCCAGGGCCCCTATGGCTACACCTTC